The 13 T cell receptor beta chains listed next were all sequenced from one sample in a study of blood T cell repertoires in COVID-19. Libraries were prepared by immunoSEQ multiplex PCR; TCRdb keeps only in-frame clonotypes and omits some of them. The data show approximately 250,000 clones, approximately 86% seen once. Sequencing input: peripheral blood. These receptors were taken from a man in his thirties or forties with active or convalescent COVID-19.

V is TRBV24-1 and J is TRBJ2-5; D is possibly TRBD2 (7 bases). The CDR3 has 15 amino acids. CDR1 is KGHDR and CDR2 is SFDVKD in the germline V gene. Deletions cut 3 bases from V and 5 bases from J, with 15 bases between. DNA of the CDR3: TGTGCCACCAGTGATGGCCTGGGGGGGCGGGAGACCCAGTACTTC. Translated, it gives CATSDGLGGRETQYF.

This sequence joins TRBV16 and TRBJ1-2; D gene unclear. The V gene's germline CDR1 is KGHSY and CDR2 FQNENV. The CDR3 extends over 13 amino acids. The V end lost 0 bases, the J end lost 8 bases, and 10 bases lay between the germline ends. The CDR3 sequence is CASSQSEGEGYTF. CDR3 DNA: TGTGCCAGCAGCCAATCCGAGGGAGAGGGCTACACCTTC.

J is TRBJ1-1 and V is TRBV19; no clear D gene. This CDR3 contains 13 residues. The germline V and J ends were trimmed by 7 bases and 1 base, with 10 bases remaining between them. The germline V gene encodes CDR1 LNHDA and CDR2 SQIVND (reference sequence). The CDR3 sequence is CASTLTRNTEAFF. The CDR3 DNA reads TGTGCCAGTACCTTAACAAGGAACACTGAAGCTTTCTTT.

The chain combines TRBV6-5 with TRBJ2-7; 7 bases map to TRBD1. V lost 5 bases and J lost 4; bases outside the gene matches: 5. CDR1 and CDR2 from the germline V gene are MNHEY and SVGAGI. CDR3 length: 13 residues. The CDR3 DNA is TGTGCCAGCAGTAGGGACAGAAATTACGAGCAGTACTTC. Its protein product is CASSRDRNYEQYF.

The chain links TRBV9 to TRBJ1-2; unclear D gene. The germline V gene has CDR1 SGDLS and CDR2 YYNGEE. V was clipped by 0 bases and J by 5 bases, with 8 bases between them. The length of the CDR3 is 13 residues. The CDR3 bases are TGTGCCAGCAGCGTAGAAAGGGAGTATGGCTACACCTTC. Its translation: CASSVEREYGYTF.

The chain joins TRBV5-1 to TRBJ2-7, with D possibly being TRBD2 (6 bases). The CDR3 spans 13 residues. The V end lost 5 bases, the J end lost 2 bases, and 11 bases lay between the germline ends. Germline values: CDR1 SGHRS, CDR2 YFSETQ. CDR3 loop: CASSWGETYEQYF. Written as DNA, the CDR3 is TGCGCCAGCAGTTGGGGGGAGACCTACGAGCAGTACTTC.

The chain joins TRBV19 to TRBJ1-1; 9 nucleotides line up with TRBD1. J lost 1 base, V lost 6 bases, and 3 bases had no gene match. The CDR3 has 14 amino acids. Germline V gene data show CDR1 as LNHDA and CDR2 as SQIVND (reference sequence). The CDR3 loop is CASSWDRANTEAFF. CDR3 coding DNA: TGTGCCAGTAGCTGGGACAGGGCGAACACTGAAGCTTTCTTT.

The chain carries TRBV5-1 and TRBJ2-1; D ambiguous. The CDR3 totals 14 residues. Germline V gene lookup returns CDR1 SGHRS and CDR2 YFSETQ. Trimming removed 0 bases from V and 6 bases from J, with 10 bases in between. CDR3 DNA sequence: TGCGCCAGCAGCTTGGTTATGGTGGCCAATGAGCAGTTCTTC. Protein sequence: CASSLVMVANEQFF.

This chain links TRBV27 with TRBJ2-7, with 8 bases matching TRBD1. After removal of 2 bases from V and 3 bases from J, the junction contained 6 bases not matched to a gene. The germline V gene encodes CDR1 MNHEY and CDR2 SMNVEV (reference sequence). This CDR3 region has 15 residues. The CDR3 sequence is CASSLGVGQGYEQYF. The CDR3 nucleotides are TGTGCCAGCAGTTTAGGTGTTGGACAGGGCTACGAGCAGTACTTC.

This chain joins TRBV29-1 and TRBJ1-2; TRBD1 is a possible D gene (6 bases). The CDR3 has 14 amino acids. Germline V gene sequence: CDR1 SQVTM, CDR2 ANQGSEA. V was trimmed by 1 base and J by 4 bases, leaving 13 bases between them. As DNA, the CDR3 is TGCAGCGTTGAAGGGGAGGGGGGAACCTATGGCTACACCTTC. It translates to CSVEGEGGTYGYTF.

The chain links TRBV30 to TRBJ1-2, with a possible D match to TRBD1 (5 bases). V was trimmed by 6 bases and J by 2 bases, leaving 13 bases between them. The germline V gene has CDR1 GTSNPN and CDR2 SVGIG (reference sequence). The CDR3 is 13 amino acids. This chain's CDR3 is CACTKTENYGYTF. The CDR3 DNA reads TGTGCCTGCACAAAGACAGAGAACTATGGCTACACCTTC.

This sequence joins TRBV4-1 and TRBJ1-5; D remains ambiguous. This CDR3 comprises 13 residues. Trimming stripped 5 bases from V and 5 bases from J, with 10 bases between. Germline V gene lookup returns CDR1 MGHRA and CDR2 YSYEKL. The CDR3 is CASSARFDQPQHF. The CDR3 DNA sequence: TGCGCCAGCAGCGCTCGGTTTGATCAGCCCCAGCATTTT.

This clone was counted only a few times. The chain couples TRBV29-1 to TRBJ2-2; a weak D match, TRBD1 (8 bases). From germline, CDR1 is SQVTM and CDR2 ANQGSEA. The CDR3 runs to 21 residues. Trimming took 0 bases from V and 1 from J, leaving 27 bases between them. The chain's CDR3 is CSVEDPEVSTGGLLNTGELFF. The CDR3 DNA sequence: TGCAGCGTTGAAGATCCTGAAGTCTCAACAGGGGGACTACTGAACACCGGGGAGCTGTTTTTT.